This T cell receptor beta chain comes out of a study of quantifying T cell responses using KT2 cells. At the level of the study: RNA was reverse transcribed with TCR alpha and beta constant-region primers.

This CDR3 is 17 amino acids long. The germline V gene has CDR1 LNHNV and CDR2 YYDKDF (reference sequence). The trim removed 3 bases at V and 4 bases at J, leaving 12 bases unmatched. Whole-study results and caveats: Very high KT2 spike-in numbers caused saturation in KT2 sequence detection.

KT2, a clone with a known TCR, was spiked into unfractionated PBMC. Each cDNA got a UMI-containing oligo ligated at its 3' end. An equimolar mix of RC1.1 and RC1.2 primed the beta chain across TRBC1 and TRBC2. TCRdb used MiXCR to reprocess the UMI-ligation and nested PCR reads, holding one entry per CDR3 protein. The sample has some 50,000 distinct CDR3 sequences; under 14% are singletons. This clonotype was observed a few times. The antigen remains unidentified. V usage is TRBV15 and J usage is TRBJ2-1, with TRBD1 matching over 7 bases. Material for sequencing was PBMCs spiked with cells of the T cell clone KT2. The TCR comes from a human donor. CDR3 amino acids: CATSSVLGQRLYNEQFF. CDR3 in DNA: TGTGCCACCAGCAGTGTGCTGGGACAGCGTCTATACAATGAGCAGTTCTTC.